Following are 31 T cell receptor beta chains from one sample sequenced in a study of T cells after posttransplantation cyclophosphamide (dated by TCRdb to the mid-2010s). The control cohort was about a dozen patients given myeloablative marrow transplants with methotrexate plus a calcineurin inhibitor, sampled 1 year after transplant. The library was obtained by the immunoSEQ multiplex PCR assay. The source is immuneACCESS, and TCRdb retained only in-frame sequences with V and J called. Part of the clones is not carried over; for the studies checked, unresolved V genes explain less than half of this, and the remainder is unexplained. Across this sample there are more than 20,000 clones, with 85% to 90% seen only once. The ten most abundant clones make up about 2% of the sample. The specimen was PBMCs, collected about 360 days after allogeneic stem cell transplant with calcineurin inhibitor and methotrexate. These receptors were collected from a female patient in her 30s who received an allogeneic stem cell transplant from an unrelated donor, was CMV-positive, and had acute and chronic GVHD. After a transplant, not all T cells may be the patient's own; some may come from the graft donor.

The V call is TRBV25-1, the J call TRBJ1-4; D not resolved. The CDR3 totals 12 residues. Looked up from germline, CDR1 is MGHDK and CDR2 is SYGVNS. V lost 4 bases and J lost 4, with 4 bases in between. CDR3 sequence: CASSVGNEKLFF. The CDR3 nucleotides are TGTGCCAGCAGTGTCGGTAATGAAAAACTGTTTTTT.

V gene TRBV5-1 combines with J gene TRBJ2-1; 10 nucleotides agree with TRBD2. The J segment lost 9 bases and the V segment lost 5 bases, leaving 8 bases of the junction unmatched. Germline V CDR1 and CDR2: SGHRS, YFSETQ. The CDR3 sequence is 14 residues long. The CDR3 region is CASRIAGGGGEQFF. The CDR3 DNA sequence: TGCGCCAGCAGGATAGCGGGAGGCGGGGGTGAGCAGTTCTTC. Complete variable domain (other parts from reference TRBV5-1 and TRBJ2-1): KAGVTQTPRYLIKTRGQQVTLSCSPISGHRSVSWYQQTPGQGLQFLFEYFSETQRNKGNFPGRFSGRQFSNSRSEMNVSTLELGDSALYLCASRIAGGGGEQFFGPGTRLTVL.

The chain couples TRBV30 to TRBJ2-1; D is uncertain. The CDR3 sequence is 12 residues long. Germline-derived CDR1 and CDR2 are GTSNPN and SVGIG (reference sequence). With 2 bases removed from V and 6 bases from J, the gap between germline ends came to 8 bases. As DNA, the CDR3 is TGTGCCTGGAGTAACAGCCGCAATGAGCAGTTCTTC. Protein product: CAWSNSRNEQFF.

The V gene is TRBV5-1, the J gene TRBJ2-1; 7 bases match TRBD2. The germline V gene has CDR1 SGHRS and CDR2 YFSETQ. This CDR3 is built from 14 residues. V lost 7 bases, J lost 0 bases, and 4 bases stayed unmatched. Written as DNA, the CDR3 is TGCGCCAGCGGACTAGTTTACTCCTACAATGAGCAGTTCTTC. This sequence encodes CASGLVYSYNEQFF.

The chain uses TRBV30 and TRBJ2-7; D is perhaps TRBD2 (6 bases). The CDR3 extends over 14 amino acids. Trimming stripped 4 bases from V and 2 bases from J, with 15 bases between. Germline V gene lookup returns CDR1 GTSNPN and CDR2 SVGIG (reference sequence). Here the CDR3 reads CAWTLGGGAYEQYF. The CDR3 DNA reads TGTGCCTGGACCCTGGGAGGAGGTGCCTACGAGCAGTACTTC.

In its sample, this clone was seen a few times. The rearrangement links TRBV27 to TRBJ2-5, with 7 bases aligning to TRBD1. This CDR3 is built from 13 residues. The trim removed 3 bases at V and 4 bases at J, leaving 2 bases unmatched. Germline V lookup: CDR1 MNHEY, CDR2 SMNVEV (reference sequence). CDR3 protein: CASSLGQSETQYF. The CDR3 region has the DNA TGTGCCAGCAGTTTGGGACAGTCAGAGACCCAGTACTTC.

CDR3 protein: CASSYGLRNTDYEQYV. CDR3 bases: TGTGCCAGCAGTTACGGACTGCGTAACACTGACTACGAGCAGTACGTC. The chain carries TRBV6-5 and TRBJ2-7, with a possible D match to TRBD2 (5 bases). V was shortened by 2 bases and J by 3 bases, with 17 bases between the two germline ends. CDR3 size: 16 residues. Germline V gene data show CDR1 as MNHEY and CDR2 as SVGAGI.

The chain combines TRBV5-6 with TRBJ2-3; D remains ambiguous. This CDR3 has 16 amino acids. Trimming removed 4 bases at V and 1 base at J, with 16 bases between. Looked up from germline, CDR1 is SGHDT and CDR2 is YYEEEE. This CDR3 reads CASSTYYPARTDTQYF. DNA of the CDR3: TGTGCCAGCAGCACCTACTACCCGGCTCGCACAGATACGCAGTATTTT.

This clone is medium-sized (0.01 to 0.1%). The chain couples TRBV28 to TRBJ1-5, with TRBD1 matching over 7 bases. V was pared by 6 bases and J by 1 base, with 9 bases of the junction left unmatched. The CDR3 length is 16 residues. The germline V gene encodes CDR1 MDHEN and CDR2 SYDVKM. The CDR3 coding sequence is TGTGCCAGCAGCCCCTTATCGACAGGGAGCAATCAGCCCCAGCATTTT. It yields the protein CASSPLSTGSNQPQHF.

V and J are TRBV10-3 and TRBJ1-2; TRBD1 might be the D (6 bases). Trimming removed 4 bases from V and 2 bases from J, with 11 bases in between. The V gene's germline CDR1 is ENHRY and CDR2 SYGVKD. The CDR3 totals 14 residues. The CDR3: CAISGSGGNYGYTF. In DNA, the CDR3 is TGTGCCATCAGTGGTTCTGGGGGCAACTATGGCTACACCTTC.

The J gene is TRBJ2-7, the V gene TRBV6-5; 8 positions match TRBD2. After removal of 2 bases from V and 1 base from J, the junction contained 7 bases not matched to a gene. The CDR3 consists of 16 residues. In germline, CDR1 is MNHEY, CDR2 SVGAGI. CDR3 loop: CASSYGPGGPSYEQYF. The CDR3 DNA is TGTGCCAGCAGTTACGGACCGGGAGGGCCTTCCTACGAGCAGTACTTC.

The genes are TRBV19 and TRBJ1-1; D is uncertain. The CDR3 spans 16 residues. The ends were cut back, 3 bases at V and 0 bases at J, with 14 bases in the middle. Germline V gene data show CDR1 as LNHDA and CDR2 as SQIVND (reference sequence). This chain's CDR3 is CASSIPSEVMNTEAFF. The CDR3 DNA follows: TGTGCCAGTAGTATCCCGTCCGAGGTCATGAACACTGAAGCTTTCTTT.

This rearrangement joins TRBV9 to TRBJ1-2; 10 bases are shared with TRBD1. The CDR3 spans 17 residues. J was trimmed by 0 bases and V by 3 bases; bases with no gene match: 8. Germline CDR1 is SGDLS and CDR2 is YYNGEE. This chain's CDR3 is CASSAAGQGSSNYGYTF. CDR3 bases: TGTGCCAGCAGCGCGGCGGGACAGGGGAGTTCTAACTATGGCTACACCTTC.

This chain links TRBV23-1 with TRBJ1-6, with a possible D match to TRBD1 (6 bases). TRBV23-1 is given ORF status, its function remaining uncertain. The CDR3 contains 15 residues. V was pared by 2 bases and J by 7 bases, with 12 bases between. CDR3 protein: CASSQGRTGNSPLHF. CDR3 bases: TGCGCCAGCAGTCAAGGTCGTACAGGGAATTCACCCCTCCACTTT.

This chain joins TRBV6-6 and TRBJ1-1; a weak D match, TRBD1 (6 bases). Looked up from germline, CDR1 is MNHNY and CDR2 is SVGAGI (reference sequence). The CDR3 sequence is 14 residues long. V lost 6 bases and J 1 base, leaving 12 bases between the germline ends. As DNA, the CDR3 is TGTGCCAGCAGCCTAGGACAGACGAACACTGAAGCTTTCTTT. Residues: CASSLGQTNTEAFF.

The rearrangement links TRBV19 to TRBJ2-2; TRBD2 is a possible D gene (7 bases). This CDR3 spans 15 amino acids. Trimming left V 7 bases short and J 0 bases short, with 12 bases between. CDR1 and CDR2 from the germline V gene are LNHDA and SQIVND (reference sequence). CDR3 nucleotide sequence: TGTGCCAGTAAGTCGGGGGGCGCGAACACCGGGGAGCTGTTTTTT. Its protein product is CASKSGGANTGELFF.

The chain has TRBV5-1 and TRBJ2-3; no firm D call. The CDR3 has 12 residues. V gave up 2 bases and J gave up 3 bases, with 4 bases separating them. CDR1 is SGHRS, CDR2 YFSETQ, per germline. The CDR3: CASSFGTDTQYF. CDR3 sequence (DNA): TGCGCCAGCAGCTTCGGGACAGATACGCAGTATTTT.

The chain carries TRBV2 and TRBJ2-3; 7 bases agree with TRBD1. CDR1 is SNHLY, CDR2 FYNNEI, per germline. With 6 bases clipped from V and 1 base from J, the junction kept 7 bases outside the gene matches. The length of the CDR3 is 15 residues. CDR3 sequence (DNA): TGTGCCAGCAGAGAGACAGGGATGGGCACAGATACGCAGTATTTT. Encoded protein: CASRETGMGTDTQYF.

The rearrangement joins TRBV9 to TRBJ2-3; D is possibly TRBD2 (5 bases). The CDR3 is 15 residues long. The germline gives CDR1 SGDLS, CDR2 YYNGEE. Trimming stripped 0 bases from V and 4 bases from J, with 12 bases between. The CDR3: CASSVARAYADTQYF. The CDR3 DNA reads as TGTGCCAGCAGCGTAGCGCGGGCCTACGCAGATACGCAGTATTTT.

The sample holds one count of this clone. This chain links TRBV6-1 with TRBJ1-1, with D perhaps matching TRBD1 (6 bases). Trimming left V 5 bases short and J 5 bases short, with 15 bases between. CDR1 is MNHNS and CDR2 is SASEGT in the germline V gene. The CDR3 covers 14 residues. This CDR3 is CASSYSQGRTEAFF. The CDR3 DNA reads TGTGCCAGCAGTTATTCCCAGGGGAGAACTGAAGCTTTCTTT.

The rearrangement links TRBV4-1 to TRBJ1-1, with D tentatively TRBD1 (5 bases). This CDR3 region has 13 residues. Deletions cut 1 base from V and 8 bases from J, with 11 bases between. Germline CDR1 reads MGHRA; CDR2 reads YSYEKL. The CDR3 coding sequence is TGCGCCAGCAGCCAAGCAGGTCAGGGCGAAGCTTTCTTT. The encoded protein is CASSQAGQGEAFF.

The chain's CDR3 is CASRTGGEKLFF. For the CDR3, the DNA is TGTGCCAGCAGGACAGGGGGAGAAAAACTGTTTTTT. The rearrangement links TRBV6-1 to TRBJ1-4; TRBD1 matches at 9 bases. This CDR3 region has 12 residues. The ends lost 6 bases at V and 8 bases at J; junction bases unmatched: 1. Looked up from germline, CDR1 is MNHNS and CDR2 is SASEGT.

J is TRBJ2-2 and V is TRBV5-1; D remains ambiguous. V lost 6 bases, J lost 6 bases, and 27 bases lay in between. CDR1 is SGHRS, CDR2 YFSETQ, per germline. The CDR3 runs 18 residues. This CDR3 is CASTPTIVARSRAGELFF. The CDR3 DNA follows: TGCGCCAGCACCCCCACGATTGTGGCTAGAAGCCGCGCCGGGGAGCTGTTTTTT.

This clone was seen a single time. The rearrangement joins TRBV7-8 to TRBJ2-1; 10 bases are a match to TRBD2. V lost 1 base, J lost 1 base, and 4 bases stayed unmatched. CDR1 SGHVS and CDR2 FQNEAQ come from the germline V gene. The CDR3 covers 17 residues. CDR3 region: CASSLGASGSSYNEQFF. The CDR3 DNA reads as TGTGCCAGCAGCTTAGGGGCTAGCGGGAGTTCCTACAATGAGCAGTTCTTC.

The rearrangement uses TRBV7-9 and TRBJ1-2, with TRBD1 as a possible D gene (6 bases). CDR1 and CDR2 (germline): SEHNR, FQNEAQ (reference sequence). The CDR3 is made up of 14 amino acids. V lost 1 base, J lost 5 bases, and 11 bases lay in between. The CDR3 is CASSLGWGQYGYTF. The CDR3 DNA sequence: TGTGCCAGCAGCTTAGGGTGGGGGCAATATGGCTACACCTTC.

The V gene is TRBV9, the J gene TRBJ1-3, with 8 nucleotides matching TRBD1. Germline assignment: CDR1 SGDLS and CDR2 YYNGEE. The CDR3 spans 16 residues. Trimming removed 3 bases from V and 3 bases from J; junction bases left unmatched: 8. This CDR3 reads CASSAEDRVYGNTIYF. The CDR3 DNA sequence: TGTGCCAGCAGCGCAGAGGACAGGGTATATGGAAACACCATATATTTT.

The chain recombines TRBV6-1 with TRBJ1-4; 8 bases are shared with TRBD1. The germline V gene encodes CDR1 MNHNS and CDR2 SASEGT. J lost 8 bases, V lost 5 bases, and 7 bases had no gene match. CDR3 length: 14 residues. CDR3 sequence reads: CASSLDRVREKLFF. CDR3 coding DNA: TGTGCCAGCAGTCTGGACAGGGTTAGGGAAAAACTGTTTTTT.

The chain recombines TRBV11-3 with TRBJ2-5; D gene uncertain. The ends were cut back, 1 base at V and 0 bases at J, with 6 bases in the middle. The CDR3 has 14 residues. Per the germline V gene, CDR1 is SGHNT and CDR2 is YENEEA. The CDR3, as DNA: TGTGCCAGCAGCTTAGCGGTGGACCAAGAGACCCAGTACTTC. It yields the protein CASSLAVDQETQYF. Full variable domain (rest looked up from reference TRBV11-3 and TRBJ2-5): EAGVVQSPRYKIIEKKQPVAFWCNPISGHNTLYWYLQNLGQGPELLIRYENEEAVDDSQLPKDRFSAERLKGVDSTLKIQPAELGDSAVYLCASSLAVDQETQYFGPGTRLLVL.

A note on this clone: A junction end diverges from the germline sequence, so it may reflect a read error. The chain carries TRBV7-7 and TRBJ2-3, with D tentatively TRBD1 (6 bases). The CDR3 has 15 amino acids. The germline CDR1 and CDR2 sequences are SSHAT and FNYEAQ (reference sequence). The CDR3 protein is CASTQGISSTDTQYF. CDR3 DNA: TGTGCTAGCACCCAGGGGATTTCTAGCACAGATACGCAGTATTTT.

J is TRBJ2-7 and V is TRBV5-6; 15 positions match TRBD2. CDR3 length equals 17 residues. Trimming at V came to 0 bases and at J to 7 bases, leaving 8 bases not matched to a gene. Germline CDR1 reads SGHDT; CDR2 reads YYEEEE. In DNA, the CDR3 is TGTGCCAGCAGCTTGGTGCCTCCGGGACTAGCGGGAGGTGAGCAGTACTTC. As protein: CASSLVPPGLAGGEQYF.

This clone was observed once. The chain uses TRBV18 and TRBJ1-2, with 9 positions matching TRBD1. The germline V gene encodes CDR1 KGHSH and CDR2 LQKENI. This CDR3 spans 14 amino acids. J gave up 7 bases and V 4 bases, and 7 bases lay outside the gene matches. Here the CDR3 reads CASSLPDRGGGYTF. In DNA form, the CDR3 reads TGTGCCAGCTCACTCCCGGACAGGGGAGGTGGCTACACCTTC.